This entry describes one T cell receptor beta chain. This sample was included in a study of OX40 agonist ivuxolimab in advanced cancers. The CDR3 has 16 amino acids. Germline-derived CDR1 and CDR2 are LGHNA and YNFKEQ. Trimming shortened V by 0 bases and J by 1 base, and 12 bases separated the two germline ends. Clones were sequenced by immunoSEQ multiplex PCR, and TCRdb holds only the in-frame ones, with some missing. The sample has some 62,000 clones; about four fifths are singletons. The receptor was derived from an adult with an advanced solid tumor such as melanoma, head and neck, liver or kidney cancer. Sequencing was performed on CD4+ or CD8+ T cells sorted from blood, taken in a trial of the OX40 agonist ivuxolimab. The chain links TRBV4-2 to TRBJ1-2, with D unresolved. CDR3 sequence (DNA): TGTGCCAGCAGCCAAGATTTTGGACGGGATAACTATGGCTACACCTTC. Translating gives CASSQDFGRDNYGYTF.